Following are 2 T cell receptor beta chains from one sample sequenced in a study of blood T cells in healthy people across ages. A second PCR of roughly 7 to 11 cycles used a sample-barcoded 5' primer and a J-beta primer mix. From the 5' RACE reads, TCRdb called clonotypes with MiXCR, one entry per CDR3 protein. The sample has some 1.8 million distinct CDR3 sequences, approximately 40% seen once. The sample taken for sequencing was blood. The source of these receptors is a human donor in good health.

The J gene is TRBJ1-3, the V gene TRBV3-1; no clear D gene. The CDR3 spans 15 residues. CDR1 is LGHDT and CDR2 is YNNKEL in the germline V gene (reference sequence). The ends were cut back, 0 bases at V and 2 bases at J, with 8 bases in the middle. The CDR3 nucleotides read TGTGCCAGCAGCCAAGAGGGGTACCCTGGAAACACCATATATTTT. It encodes CASSQEGYPGNTIYF.

This clonotype turned up a few times. This chain links TRBV5-5 with TRBJ1-2; 7 bases fit TRBD1. Germline V gives CDR1 SGHKS, CDR2 YYEKEE (reference sequence). The CDR3 sequence is 14 residues long. V lost 0 bases, J lost 7 bases, and 6 bases stayed unmatched. CDR3 nucleotide sequence: TGTGCCAGCAGCTTGGCCGGGACAGATTTTGGCTACACCTTC. As protein: CASSLAGTDFGYTF.